Listed here is a single TCR beta chain. Its matching antigen is unknown. The sample belongs to a study of human T cells and chemical hapten exposure. Across the study: Weekly scalp doses of diphenylcyclopropenone were given to patients during the roughly 25-week study.

Each CDR3 protein is one row after TCRdb ran MiXCR on the RACE reads. Among 150,000 to 200,000 distinct CDR3 sequences listed, roughly 15% were seen once. Germline assignment: CDR1 DFQATT and CDR2 SNEGSKA (reference sequence). Trimming took off 6 bases at V and 4 bases at J, with 18 bases between the two ends. This CDR3 has 14 residues. Findings and limits, study-wide: Alopecia was present in the donors, so their immune response may differ from healthy people's.

Time point in this sample: patch test 1, 2 weeks after DPC sensitization. This sample's treatment: therapeutic diphenylcyclopropenone sensitization with weekly scalp DPC. Blood collection took place prior to placing each patch test. This receptor was obtained from a woman aged 25 to 45 with alopecia areata. Some clones in this sample may be carry-over from other donors' samples. This chain joins TRBV20-1 and TRBJ1-1; D possibly corresponds to TRBD1 (6 bases). The input for sequencing was whole blood, taken in connection with sensitization to the hapten diphenylcyclopropenone (DPC). The CDR3 reads CSAASAGVITEAFF. The CDR3 bases are TGCAGTGCGGCGAGCGCAGGGGTGATCACTGAAGCTTTCTTT.